The rows below give T cell receptor beta chains drawn from one sample of a study of CD8 T cells in Susac syndrome. One entry per CDR3 protein results from TCRdb running MiXCR on the immunoSEQ multiplex PCR reads. The sample gives around 190,000 distinct CDR3 sequences, 90% to 95% of which show up once; roughly 0.11% is in the top ten. Sequences were obtained from CD4+ T cells from PBMCs. These receptors came from a human donor with Susac syndrome. CDR3s include the opening cysteine and the closing phenylalanine or tryptophan. The D gene is left open where the match is weak. Clone size is given for some rows only: seen once, a few or many times, or a class if the clone is expanded.

abundance	v_gene	d_gene	j_gene	CDR3nt	CDR3aa
-	TRBV20-1	-	TRBJ1-5	TGCAGTGCTTCTACCGCAGGGTTTAGCAATCAGCCCCAGCATTTT	CSASTAGFSNQPQHF
-	TRBV12-3/TRBV12-4	-	TRBJ2-6	TGTGCCAGCAGCCTTGCAGGAGTTAGTCTCTCTGGGGCCAACGTCCTGACTTTC	CASSLAGVSLSGANVLTF
-	TRBV20-1	TRBD2	TRBJ2-1	TGCAGTGCTAGAGATGGTAGGACTAGCGGGGGGGCAAAGCCGTTCTTC	CSARDGRTSGGAKPFF
-	TRBV29-1	TRBD2	TRBJ2-1	TGCAGCGTTGACCGGACTAGCGGGACCGACAATGAGCAGTTCTTC	CSVDRTSGTDNEQFF
-	TRBV14	TRBD2	TRBJ2-5	TGTGCCAGCAGCCAAGAATTTATGGGCAGGGAGGGAGAGACCCAGTACTTC	CASSQEFMGREGETQYF
-	TRBV7-9	-	TRBJ1-1	TGTGCCAGCAGCTTACTGGTTTTAAACACTGAAGCTTTCTTT	CASSLLVLNTEAFF
-	TRBV23-1	-	TRBJ1-1	TGCGCCAGCAGCGAAAACCCGGTAGCGCTGGAGGACACTGAAGCTTTCTTT	CASSENPVALEDTEAFF
-	TRBV18	TRBD1	TRBJ2-1	TGTGCCAGCTCACCACGGGTCGGGACAGGGTTCTCCAATGAGCAGTTCTTC	CASSPRVGTGFSNEQFF
-	TRBV18	-	TRBJ2-1	TGTGCCAGCTCACCGGGCCTCGTTAGCAATGAGCAGTTCTTC	CASSPGLVSNEQFF
-	TRBV3-1	TRBD1	TRBJ1-6	TGTGCCAGCAGCCCCCAGGGGGCAGGGAACCCCCGGGGCTCCTATAATTCACCCCTCCACTTT	CASSPQGAGNPRGSYNSPLHF
once	TRBV29-1	-	TRBJ2-5	TGCAGCGTTAGGGTGGGGTCTGGGTTGACCCAGTACTTC	CSVRVGSGLTQYF
-	TRBV18	-	TRBJ2-7	TGTGCCAGCTCACGGGCTGCCGAGGAGGACGAGCAGTACTTC	CASSRAAEEDEQYF
-	TRBV9	TRBD2	TRBJ2-2	TGTGCCAGCAGCGCAACTAGCGGGGGCACCGGGGAGCTGTTTTTT	CASSATSGGTGELFF
-	TRBV9	-	TRBJ2-7	TGTGCCAGCAGCGTAGATAGCTCCGGGAAGCAGTACTTC	CASSVDSSGKQYF
-	TRBV25-1	-	TRBJ2-7	TGTGCCAGCAGTGTCCACGGGGGCTACGAGCAGTACTTC	CASSVHGGYEQYF
-	TRBV4-3	-	TRBJ2-1	TGCGCCAGCAGCCAAGATGGAGGGTACGCTGAGCAGTTCTTC	CASSQDGGYAEQFF
-	TRBV6-2/TRBV6-3	-	TRBJ2-3	TGTGCCAGCACCAGGACTGGCACAGATACGCAGTATTTT	CASTRTGTDTQYF
-	TRBV7-8	-	TRBJ2-3	TGTGCCAGCAGCTCGTGGTCGGGCGGGAGCACAGATACGCAGTATTTT	CASSSWSGGSTDTQYF
-	TRBV5-8	-	TRBJ2-2	TGTGCCAGCAGCTCCCGGCGAACCGGGGAGCTGTTTTTT	CASSSRRTGELFF
-	TRBV20-1	TRBD1	TRBJ1-2	TGCAGTGCTAGCGAGGGGGCGGGAGGCTACACCTTC	CSASEGAGGYTF
-	TRBV29-1	-	TRBJ1-4	TGCAGCGTGAGGACACCAACTAATGAAAAACTGTTTTTT	CSVRTPTNEKLFF
-	TRBV14	-	TRBJ1-2	TGTGCCAGCAGCCAACACGAACGCTATGGCTACACCTTC	CASSQHERYGYTF
-	TRBV10-3	-	TRBJ1-5	TGTGCCATCAGTGATAATGTTCAGGGGTTCAATCAGCCCCAGCATTTT	CAISDNVQGFNQPQHF
-	TRBV3-1	-	TRBJ2-3	TGTGCCAGCAGCCAATTCCGGGGTTCAACAGATACGCAGTATTTT	CASSQFRGSTDTQYF
-	TRBV4-1	-	TRBJ1-1	TGCGCCAGCAGCCCCCCCGGGATGAAGAACACTGAAGCTTTCTTT	CASSPPGMKNTEAFF
-	TRBV15	TRBD2	TRBJ2-1	TGTGCCACCAAAAGGGGCGGGGGGACCTCCTACAATGAGCAGTTCTTC	CATKRGGGTSYNEQFF
-	TRBV25-1	-	TRBJ2-7	TGTGCCAGCAGTGAATTCGTGGTTGGGTCCTACGAGCAGTACTTC	CASSEFVVGSYEQYF
-	TRBV12-3/TRBV12-4	TRBD1	TRBJ2-1	TGTGCCAGCAGTTCCGGACAGGTTAATGAGCAGTTCTTC	CASSSGQVNEQFF
once	TRBV29-1	TRBD2	TRBJ2-3	TGCAGCGTTGGGACTAGATACACAGATACGCAGTATTTT	CSVGTRYTDTQYF
-	TRBV6-5	TRBD2	TRBJ2-7	TGTGCCAGCAGTTATAGACTAGCGGGGGGCGGCTCCTACGAGCAGTACTTC	CASSYRLAGGGSYEQYF
-	TRBV7-3	TRBD2	TRBJ2-3	TGTGCCAGCAGCTTCCGGGGGGGCACAGATACGCAGTATTTT	CASSFRGGTDTQYF
-	TRBV18	TRBD1	TRBJ1-2	TGTGCCAGCTCGTCGACAGGGACTGGCTATGGCTACACCTTC	CASSSTGTGYGYTF
-	TRBV5-6	-	TRBJ1-6	TGTGCCAGCAGCTTACCCGGGACGGAGGTTAATTCACCCCTCCACTTT	CASSLPGTEVNSPLHF
-	TRBV4-2	TRBD1	TRBJ2-4	TGTGCCAGCAGCTGGCGAGGGGGCGAGGCCAAAAACATTCAGTACTTC	CASSWRGGEAKNIQYF
-	TRBV6-5	-	TRBJ2-3	TGTGCCAGCATATCGGGGGATACGCAGTATTTT	CASISGDTQYF
-	TRBV3-1	TRBD1	TRBJ1-2	TGTGCCAGCAGCCGGACAGGGGTTAACTATGGCTACACCTTC	CASSRTGVNYGYTF
-	TRBV9	TRBD1	TRBJ2-3	TGTGCCAGCAGCGTAGTGGGACAGACTACAGATACGCAGTATTTT	CASSVVGQTTDTQYF
-	TRBV20-1	-	TRBJ2-1	TGCAGTGCTAGAGAATCTTCTAACAGGGTCTCCTACAATGAGCAGTTCTTC	CSARESSNRVSYNEQFF
-	TRBV4-3	TRBD1	TRBJ2-7	TGCGCCAGCAGCCAAGAGTTCCTGGACAGGTCCTACGAGCAGTACTTC	CASSQEFLDRSYEQYF
-	TRBV24-1	TRBD2	TRBJ2-5	TGTGCCACCGCCCCAGCGGGAGGGGAGACCCAGTACTTC	CATAPAGGETQYF
-	TRBV15	-	TRBJ2-7	TGTGCCACCAGCCGACTATCCGGGGGCGCCGAGCAGTACTTC	CATSRLSGGAEQYF
-	TRBV6-1	-	TRBJ1-6	TGTGCCAGCAGTGAAGTTCCCGGGCAATCCACCCTCCACTTT	CASSEVPGQSTLHF
-	TRBV19	-	TRBJ2-5	TGTGCCAGTAGTATAGCAGGGAAGGAGACCCAGTACTTC	CASSIAGKETQYF
-	TRBV7-9	-	TRBJ2-7	TGTGCCAGCAGCTTCATGGAGGAGCAGTACTTC	CASSFMEEQYF
-	TRBV11-3	-	TRBJ2-7	TGTGCCAGCAGCTTAGACAACCTTTACCCGGGGGAGCAGTACTTC	CASSLDNLYPGEQYF
-	TRBV5-1	-	TRBJ2-5	TGCGCCAGCAGCTTGGGAACCCAAGAGACCCAGTACTTC	CASSLGTQETQYF
-	TRBV20-1	-	TRBJ1-2	TGCAGTGCTAGGGGGGCTTCGTACTATGGCTACACCTTC	CSARGASYYGYTF
-	TRBV18	-	TRBJ1-2	TGTGCCAGCTCACCATCCGCCGACTATGGCTACACCTTC	CASSPSADYGYTF
-	TRBV29-1	TRBD2	TRBJ2-7	TGCAGCGTTGAGGAGCCTAGCGGGGGTTACGAGCAGTACTTC	CSVEEPSGGYEQYF
-	TRBV11-1	-	TRBJ2-5	TGTGCCAGCAGCTTAGTTCGGGGCGAGACCCAGTACTTC	CASSLVRGETQYF